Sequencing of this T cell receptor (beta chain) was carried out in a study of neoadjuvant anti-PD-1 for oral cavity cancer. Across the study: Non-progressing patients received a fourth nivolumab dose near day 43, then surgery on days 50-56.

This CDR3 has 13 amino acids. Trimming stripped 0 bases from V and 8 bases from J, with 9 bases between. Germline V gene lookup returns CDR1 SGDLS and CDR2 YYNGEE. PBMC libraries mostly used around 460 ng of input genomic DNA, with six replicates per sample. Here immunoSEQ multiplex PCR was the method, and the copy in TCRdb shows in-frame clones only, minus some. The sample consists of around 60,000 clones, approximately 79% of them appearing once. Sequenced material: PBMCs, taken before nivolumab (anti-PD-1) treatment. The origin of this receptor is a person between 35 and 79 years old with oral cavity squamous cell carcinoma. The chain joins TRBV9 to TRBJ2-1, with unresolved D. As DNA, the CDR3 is TGTGCCAGCAGCGTAGCAGTCGGCTATGAGCAGTTCTTC. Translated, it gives CASSVAVGYEQFF. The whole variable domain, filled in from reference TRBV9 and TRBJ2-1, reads DSGVTQTPKHLITATGQRVTLRCSPRSGDLSVYWYQQSLDQGLQFLIQYYNGEERAKGNILERFSAQQFPDLHSELNLSSLELGDSALYFCASSVAVGYEQFFGPGTRLTVL.